This record looks at one TCR beta chain sequence and its context. The antigen it binds to is not known. It has no much larger one-base neighbor in the sample; base qualities were not kept. CDR1 SNHLY and CDR2 FYNNEI were looked up in the germline V gene. Including cysteine and phenylalanine, the CDR3 has 16 amino acids. Just CDR3 DNA is preserved here, 48 bases in frame from base 1. V and J are truncated by 3 bases and 0 bases respectively, leaving an intervening sequence of 12 bases. Reading the label with the study, this specimen's time point is: about 28 days (+/-7) after the second vaccine dose. Because spike-specific TCR depth and breadth did not differ between the two schedules, AZD1222 recipients who got a second dose at roughly 4 weeks were pooled with those who got a second dose at roughly 12 weeks. Vaccinee samples came from UK trials COV001 and COV002, including a single-blind randomized controlled phase 2/3 trial of AZD1222 (ChAdOx1 nCoV-19) in healthy adults. For TCRbeta chain sequencing, PBMC samples from trial participants were taken at day 0 and at day 28 after the second dose.

The sample originates from a study of T cell responses to AZD1222 COVID-19 vaccine (dated by TCRdb to the early 2020s). A note on the overall study: TCR sequencing was performed for roughly 240 trial participants, of whom about 200 were given two doses of AZD1222 and around 25 were given two doses of MenACWY control vaccine. Trial participants were enrolled into age subgroups of 18-55, 56-69 and 70-plus years, which contained roughly 150, 30 and 60 TCR-sequenced participants, respectively. Paper-wide results and their limitations: CD4 TCRs associated with the vaccine covered the entire spike protein, and the dominant responses were in regions 160-218 and 743-854. In the small 56-69-year group, the increase in depth fell short of significance, most likely because of low power. Conclusions about previously exposed vaccinees are limited because only six or seven AZD1222 recipients were SARS-CoV-2 seropositive at baseline. Because no day 14 peak-response samples were available, repertoires were characterized only after the peak T cell response. Participants were mostly white British and included more females than males, and it was suggested by the authors that clonal diversity may have been underestimated. After two AZD1222 doses, both the breadth and the depth of spike-specific TCRs were significantly higher than at day 0 and than in MenACWY recipients. Reportedly, almost half of the unique spike-specific TCRs recognized epitopes lying outside the regions that are mutated in the B.1.351 and B.1.1.7 variants.

The CDR3 regions of human TCRbeta chains were analyzed by immunosequencing. The original pipeline was this. Repertoire TCRs were checked for matches against a reference library of SARS-CoV-2-specific TCRs that had been generated using the MIRA antigen-specificity platform. Breadth was defined as the fraction of unique TCRs that were SARS-CoV-2-associated, and depth was defined as the fraction of total T cells that were SARS-CoV-2-associated. Using the MIRA data, each spike-specific TCR was mapped to the spike region that the TCR reacts to and placed in a CD4 or CD8 class. Log10-transformed breadth and depth values were compared by one-way ANOVA with Sidak's multiple comparisons tests. Here the immuneACCESS table is served through TCRdb, limited to in-frame sequences with V and J called. Missing clones are a known gap in these copies; in checked studies unresolved V genes cover under half, and the rest lacks a known reason. Clone size and the V and J calls come from that table; the DNA yielded D and trimming. This sample holds 150,000 to 200,000 clones; approximately 89% were observed only once. Less than 1.5% of the sample comes from the top ten.

This TCR was sampled from an adult who received the AZD1222 COVID-19 vaccine. This specimen consisted of peripheral blood, obtained 28 days after the second AZD1222 dose. The chain links TRBV2 with TRBJ1-3; TRBD1 is perhaps the D gene, given 5 matching bases. Here is the DNA: TGTGCCAGCAGTGAGGCAGACAGAATCTCTGGAAACACCATATATTTT. The translation is CASSEADRISGNTIYF.